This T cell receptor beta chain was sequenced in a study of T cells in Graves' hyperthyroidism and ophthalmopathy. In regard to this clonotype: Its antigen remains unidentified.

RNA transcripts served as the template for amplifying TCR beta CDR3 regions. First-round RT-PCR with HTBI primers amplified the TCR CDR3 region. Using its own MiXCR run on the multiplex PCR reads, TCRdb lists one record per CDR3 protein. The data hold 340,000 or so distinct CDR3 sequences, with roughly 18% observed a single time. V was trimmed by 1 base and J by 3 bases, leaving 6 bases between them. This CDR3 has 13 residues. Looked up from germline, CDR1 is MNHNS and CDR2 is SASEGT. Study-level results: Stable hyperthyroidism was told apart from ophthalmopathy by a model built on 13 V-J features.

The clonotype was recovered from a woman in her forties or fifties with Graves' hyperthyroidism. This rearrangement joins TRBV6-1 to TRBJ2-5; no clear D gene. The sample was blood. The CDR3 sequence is CASSEGWKETQYF. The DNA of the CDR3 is TGTGCCAGCAGTGAAGGGTGGAAAGAGACCCAGTACTTC.